Sequencing of this TCR beta chain was carried out in a study of beta chain features in type 1 diabetes. CDR1 and CDR2 (germline): LNHDA, SQIVND (reference sequence). The CDR3 loop spans 14 amino acids. V was pared by 3 bases and J by 6 bases, with 7 bases of the junction left unmatched. Sequencing targeted expressed TCRB transcripts, as all isolated RNA had been reverse transcribed. Sequencing used immunoSEQ multiplex PCR; TCRdb keeps in-frame clones, though not all of them. The profile shows 250,000 to 350,000 clones, 14% of them singletons. This chain joins TRBV19 and TRBJ1-2, with TRBD1 identical over 7 bases. The sample consisted of central memory CD4+ T cells from blood. The receptor comes from a man under 40 in good health. In nucleotides, the CDR3 is TGTGCCAGTAGTATTCAACTACAGGGGAATGGCTACACCTTC. Protein product: CASSIQLQGNGYTF.